The 7 T cell receptor beta chains reported below all come from one sample, sequenced in a study of T cells in localized non-small cell lung cancer. Clones were sequenced by immunoSEQ multiplex PCR, and TCRdb holds only the in-frame ones, with some missing. Among about 43,000 clones listed, around 90% were seen once. The sequencing here drew on PBMCs, taken before any cancer treatment. The receptors come from a woman between 35 and 75 years old with stage II lung adenocarcinoma.

The chain joins TRBV5-1 to TRBJ2-1; 10 bases are a match to TRBD1. Germline CDR1 and CDR2: SGHRS and YFSETQ. CDR3 length: 16 residues. With V trimmed by 3 bases and J by 3 bases, 6 bases remained unmatched. The CDR3 reads CASSSRTGGFYNEQFF. CDR3 in DNA: TGCGCCAGCAGCTCCCGGACAGGGGGTTTCTACAATGAGCAGTTCTTC.

The chain combines TRBV7-2 with TRBJ2-5, with D unresolved. CDR3 length: 13 residues. CDR1 is SGHTA, CDR2 FQGNSA, per germline. V lost 5 bases and J 1 base, leaving 8 bases between the germline ends. Here the CDR3 DNA reads TGTGCCAGCAGCCTGAGTATCCAAGAGACCCAGTACTTC. Amino acid sequence: CASSLSIQETQYF. Complete variable domain (other parts from reference TRBV7-2 and TRBJ2-5): GAGVSQSPSNKVTEKGKDVELRCDPISGHTALYWYRQSLGQGLEFLIYFQGNSAPDKSGLPSDRFSAERTGGSVSTLTIQRTQQEDSAVYLCASSLSIQETQYFGPGTRLLVL.

The table lists this clone with a few counts. The chain carries TRBV19 and TRBJ2-5, with TRBD1 identical over 7 bases. This CDR3 has 14 residues. The V segment lost 4 bases and the J segment 4 bases; nucleotides outside the gene matches: 6. The germline gives CDR1 LNHDA, CDR2 SQIVND (reference sequence). CDR3 loop: CASSSRQGSETQYF. The CDR3, as DNA: TGTGCCAGTAGTAGCCGACAGGGATCAGAGACCCAGTACTTC.

This chain uses TRBV5-1 with TRBJ2-7, with TRBD1 identical over 9 bases. With V trimmed by 0 bases and J by 5 bases, 6 bases remained unmatched. The CDR3 length is 15 residues. Germline V lookup: CDR1 SGHRS, CDR2 YFSETQ. CDR3 loop: CASSLAPGTGNEQYF. DNA of the CDR3: TGCGCCAGCAGCTTGGCCCCGGGGACAGGGAACGAGCAGTACTTC.

The chain carries TRBV4-2 and TRBJ1-4; D possibly corresponds to TRBD1 (5 bases). The V gene lost 1 base and the J gene lost 6 bases, with 15 bases spanning the gap. The CDR3 contains 16 residues. The germline V gene encodes CDR1 LGHNA and CDR2 YNFKEQ. The CDR3 DNA reads as TGTGCCAGCAGCCAAGTTATGGGGCAGGGTGATGAAAAACTGTTTTTT. Its protein is CASSQVMGQGDEKLFF.

This chain links TRBV6-5 with TRBJ2-3, with D tentatively TRBD1 or TRBD2 (5 bases each). CDR3 length: 14 amino acids. Germline CDR1 is MNHEY and CDR2 is SVGAGI. V lost 3 bases, J lost 6 bases, and 13 bases lay in between. This chain's CDR3 is CASSYIGDPDTQYF. The CDR3 bases are TGTGCCAGCAGTTATATCGGGGACCCGGATACGCAGTATTTT.

The chain is built from TRBV28 and TRBJ2-2; no definite D call. The V gene's germline CDR1 is MDHEN and CDR2 SYDVKM. The length of the CDR3 is 16 residues. V lost 6 bases, J lost 1 base, and 15 bases lay in between. The CDR3 reads CASSATRGRNTGELFF. CDR3 DNA: TGTGCCAGCAGCGCGACCCGAGGACGGAACACCGGGGAGCTGTTTTTT.